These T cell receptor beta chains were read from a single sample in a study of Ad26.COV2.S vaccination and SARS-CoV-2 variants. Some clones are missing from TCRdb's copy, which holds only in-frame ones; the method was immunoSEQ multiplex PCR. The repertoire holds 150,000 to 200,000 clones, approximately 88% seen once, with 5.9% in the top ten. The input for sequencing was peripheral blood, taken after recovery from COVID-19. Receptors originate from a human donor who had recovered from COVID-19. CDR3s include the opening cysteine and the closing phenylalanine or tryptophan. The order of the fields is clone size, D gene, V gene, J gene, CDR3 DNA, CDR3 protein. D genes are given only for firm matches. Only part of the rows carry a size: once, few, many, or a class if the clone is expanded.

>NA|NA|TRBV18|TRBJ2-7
TGTGCCAGCTCACCTTCAGGCAGCTTGACTGAGCAGTACTTC
CASSPSGSLTEQYF
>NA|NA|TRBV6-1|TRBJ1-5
TGTGCCAGCAGTGACAGGGACCGAACCCGTACCCCCCAGCATTTT
CASSDRDRTRTPQHF
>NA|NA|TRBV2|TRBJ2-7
TGTGCCAGTCGACATAATAACTACGAGCAGTACTTC
CASRHNNYEQYF
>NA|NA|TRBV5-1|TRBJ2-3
TGCGCCAGCACTCGAGAAAGCACAGATACGCAGTATTTT
CASTRESTDTQYF
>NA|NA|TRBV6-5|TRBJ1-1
TGTGCCAGCAGTTACCTCGAGGGAGACACTGAAGCTTTCTTT
CASSYLEGDTEAFF
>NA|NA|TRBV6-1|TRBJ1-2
TGTGCCAGCAGTGAGGAGAAGGGGTTTAACTATGGCTACACCTTC
CASSEEKGFNYGYTF
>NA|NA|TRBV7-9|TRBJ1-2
TGTGCCAGCAGCTTAGATGGAGATAGGGGTGGTGGCTACACCTTC
CASSLDGDRGGGYTF
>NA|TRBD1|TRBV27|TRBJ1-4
TGTGCCAGCAGTTTAGGAGGGGGCTGGGAAAAACTGTTTTTT
CASSLGGGWEKLFF
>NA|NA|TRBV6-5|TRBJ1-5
TGTGCCAGCAGTTACTCATCCAGGGTTGAGCCCCAGCATTTT
CASSYSSRVEPQHF
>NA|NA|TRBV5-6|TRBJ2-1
TGTGCCAGCAGCTTGGGGGTTAATGAGCAGTTCTTC
CASSLGVNEQFF
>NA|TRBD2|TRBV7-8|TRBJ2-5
TGTGCCAGCAGCTTACCTAGCGGGAGGGCCTCGGGGGAGACCCAGTACTTC
CASSLPSGRASGETQYF
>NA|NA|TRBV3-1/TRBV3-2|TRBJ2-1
TGTGCCAGCACGTGGGGAGACTCCCCCCCCGATGAGCAGTTCTTC
CASTWGDSPPDEQFF
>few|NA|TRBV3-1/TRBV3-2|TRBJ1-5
TGTGCCAGCAGCGGGCCCATCAATCAGCCCCAGCATTTT
CASSGPINQPQHF
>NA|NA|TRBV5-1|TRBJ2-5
TGCGCCAGCAACGTCGACAGCCAAGAGACCCAGTACTTC
CASNVDSQETQYF
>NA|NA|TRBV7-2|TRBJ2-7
TGTGCCAGCAGCTTAGGGGCCGCCTCCTACGAGCAGTACTTC
CASSLGAASYEQYF
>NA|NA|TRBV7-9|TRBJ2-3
TGTGCCAGCTTAGACAGGTCAGGGTTGGATACGCAGTATTTT
CASLDRSGLDTQYF
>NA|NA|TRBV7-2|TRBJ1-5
TGTGCCAGCAGAGGATTCGACGGCAATCAGCCCCAGCATTTT
CASRGFDGNQPQHF
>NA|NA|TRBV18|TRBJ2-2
TGTGCCAGCTCAGGACGAGGAGGCACCGGGGAGCTGTTTTTT
CASSGRGGTGELFF
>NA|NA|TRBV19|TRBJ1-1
TGTGCCAGTAGTACTCAGAGGAACACTGAAGCTTTCTTT
CASSTQRNTEAFF
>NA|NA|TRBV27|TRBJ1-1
TGTGCCAGCCGTTTGGGCACTGAAGCTTTCTTT
CASRLGTEAFF
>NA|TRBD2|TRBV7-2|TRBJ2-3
TGTGCCAGCAGCTCGGTAGCTAGCGGACCGACGCAGTATTTT
CASSSVASGPTQYF
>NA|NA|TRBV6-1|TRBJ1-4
TGTGCCAGCAGTGAAGCGTACCAGGGTTGGAATCTGTTTTTT
CASSEAYQGWNLFF
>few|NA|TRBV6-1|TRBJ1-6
TGTGCCAGCAGTGAGTTCGGCGTAGGCCCCTCGGTATCACCCCTCCACTTT
CASSEFGVGPSVSPLHF
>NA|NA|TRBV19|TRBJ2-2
TGTGCCAGTAGGCCGAGGACGTGGACAGCCGACACCGGGGAGCTGTTTTTT
CASRPRTWTADTGELFF
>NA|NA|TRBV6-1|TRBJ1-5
TGTGCCAGCAGTGAAGACCCCATTCAGCCCCAGCATTTT
CASSEDPIQPQHF
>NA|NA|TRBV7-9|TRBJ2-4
TGTGCCAGCAGCTTAAGCGGCTTAGCCAAAAACATTCAGTACTTC
CASSLSGLAKNIQYF
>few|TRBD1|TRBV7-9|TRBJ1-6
TGTGCCAGCAGTTCCGACAGGGATAATTCACCCCTCCACTTT
CASSSDRDNSPLHF
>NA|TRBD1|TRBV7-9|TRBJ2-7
TGTGCCAGCAGCTTAGAACTTGCCAGGCCAGGGGGCTCCTACGAGCAGTACTTC
CASSLELARPGGSYEQYF
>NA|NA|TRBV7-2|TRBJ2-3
TGTGCCAGCAGCTTTACGACAGCAGATACGCAGTATTTT
CASSFTTADTQYF
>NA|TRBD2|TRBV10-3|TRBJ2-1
TGTGCCATCAGTGAGGCCGGGACTAGCGGGGGGAGGAATGAGCAGTTCTTC
CAISEAGTSGGRNEQFF
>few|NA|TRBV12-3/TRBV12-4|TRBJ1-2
TGTGCCAGCAGTTTCCCCGGGGGTGAGGGCTACACCTTC
CASSFPGGEGYTF
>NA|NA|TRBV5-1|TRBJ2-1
TGCGCCAGCAGCTTGTTTATCTCCTACAATGAGCAGTTCTTC
CASSLFISYNEQFF
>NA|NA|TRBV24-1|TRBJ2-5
TGTGCCACCAGTGATGCCCGGAGGGAGACCCAGTACTTC
CATSDARRETQYF
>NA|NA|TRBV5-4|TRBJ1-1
TGTGCCAGCAGCCCTCTTTATGAGAACACTGAAGCTTTCTTT
CASSPLYENTEAFF
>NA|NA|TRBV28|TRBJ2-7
TGTGCCAGCAGTTTCACAAAGAGGGGCTCCTACGAGCAGTACTTC
CASSFTKRGSYEQYF
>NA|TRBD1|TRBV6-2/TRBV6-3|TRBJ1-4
TGTGCCAGCAGTTCTCCGGGACAGGGGAGGACTAATGAAAAACTGTTTTTT
CASSSPGQGRTNEKLFF
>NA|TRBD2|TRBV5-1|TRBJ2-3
TGCGCCAGCAGCTTAAATTTAGCGGGAGGCGGAGATACGCAGTATTTT
CASSLNLAGGGDTQYF
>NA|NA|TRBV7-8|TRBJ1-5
TGTGCCAGCAGCTTAGTAGTGGGACGCAATCAGCCCCAGCATTTT
CASSLVVGRNQPQHF
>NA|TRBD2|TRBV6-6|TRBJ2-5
TGTGCCAGCAGTGGACTAGCGACAGAGACCCAGTACTTC
CASSGLATETQYF
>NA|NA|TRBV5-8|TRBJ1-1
TGTGCCAGCAGCTTGGCGCTGATACAAATGAACACTGAAGCTTTCTTT
CASSLALIQMNTEAFF
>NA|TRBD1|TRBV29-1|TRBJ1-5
TGCAGCGTGGGGGACAGTGGCAATCAGCCCCAGCATTTT
CSVGDSGNQPQHF
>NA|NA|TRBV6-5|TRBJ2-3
TGTGCCAGCAGATCGCTTGGGGATAATTCGTATTTT
CASRSLGDNSYF
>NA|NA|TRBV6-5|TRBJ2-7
TGTGCCAGCACTAGAGAGGGACCATACTCCTACGAGCAGTACTTC
CASTREGPYSYEQYF
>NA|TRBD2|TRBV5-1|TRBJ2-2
TGCGCCAGCAGCAGCGATAGCGGGGGGGCCGTTGGCGGGGAGCTGTTTTTT
CASSSDSGGAVGGELFF
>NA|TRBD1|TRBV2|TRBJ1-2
TGTGCCAGCAGGACAGGGGGCGACTATGGCTACACCTTC
CASRTGGDYGYTF
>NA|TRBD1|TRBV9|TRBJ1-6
TGTGCCAGCAGCGTCACAGGGGGCTATGATTCACCCCTCCACTTT
CASSVTGGYDSPLHF
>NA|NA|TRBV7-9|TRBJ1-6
TGTGCCAGCAGCTTAGGCCCCCTAGACAGCTCCTATAATTCACTCCTCCACTTT
CASSLGPLDSSYNSLLHF
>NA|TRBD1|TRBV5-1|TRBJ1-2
TGCGCCAGCAGCCGGGACAGTTTTGCTGACTACACCTTC
CASSRDSFADYTF
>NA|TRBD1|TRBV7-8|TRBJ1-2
TGTGCCAGCAGCTTCGGGACAGGGGGCTTCGGCTACACCTTC
CASSFGTGGFGYTF
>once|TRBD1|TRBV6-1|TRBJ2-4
TGTGCCAGCAGTGAGACAGGGTTTGGAGCCAAAAACATTCAGTACTTC
CASSETGFGAKNIQYF
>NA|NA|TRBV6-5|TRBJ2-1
TGTGCCAGCAGCTATACCCTCTCCTACAATGAGCAGTTCTTC
CASSYTLSYNEQFF
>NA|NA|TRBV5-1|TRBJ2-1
TGCGCCAGCAGCTTGGGGTCTTGGCAGCACAATGAGCAGTTCTTC
CASSLGSWQHNEQFF
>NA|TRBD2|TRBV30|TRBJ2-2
TGTGCCTGGAGTGTACTTGGACTAGCGGGAGTCGGCGGCGGGGAGCTGTTTTTT
CAWSVLGLAGVGGGELFF
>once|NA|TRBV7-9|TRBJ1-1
TGTGCCAGCAGCGCCAGGGGGAACACTGAAGCTTTCTTT
CASSARGNTEAFF
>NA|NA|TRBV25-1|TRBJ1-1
TGTGCCAGCAGAGACACTGAAGCTTTCTTT
CASRDTEAFF
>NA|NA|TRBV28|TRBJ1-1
TGTGCCAGCACCTCACAGGGATCCTACACTGAAGCTTTCTTT
CASTSQGSYTEAFF
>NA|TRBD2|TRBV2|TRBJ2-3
TGTGCCAGCAGTGTCGGCGCGGGGGGGATTACTAGCACAGATACGCAGTATTTT
CASSVGAGGITSTDTQYF
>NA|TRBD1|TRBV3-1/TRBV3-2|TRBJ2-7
TGTGCCAGCAGCCAAGGGACAGGATCCTACGAGCAGTACTTC
CASSQGTGSYEQYF
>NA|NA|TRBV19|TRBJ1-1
TGTGCCAGTAGTATAGAGCGGAACACTGAAGCTTTCTTT
CASSIERNTEAFF
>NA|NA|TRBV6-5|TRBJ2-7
TGTGCCAGCACTTTTTCCAGGGCCCCTACCTACGAGCAGTACTTC
CASTFSRAPTYEQYF